This T cell receptor (beta chain) originates from a study of blood T cell repertoires in COVID-19. Study background: T cells, B-cell-depleted T cells, or PBMCs supplied cDNA or gDNA.

Source study methods: Counts of nucleated cells, estimated from reference gene primer amplification, were obtained. Profiled with immunoSEQ multiplex PCR; TCRdb holds only in-frame clones, not every one. That table gives V, J and clone size, and the DNA gave D and trimming. The sample has about 60,000 clones, 60% to 85% seen once. V dropped 7 bases and J dropped 0 bases, with 13 bases sitting between them. The CDR3 sequence is 14 residues long. Germline lookup yields CDR1 GTSNPN and CDR2 SVGIG (reference sequence). Sequenced input: peripheral blood. The receptor comes from a man aged 50-59 years with active or convalescent COVID-19. The J gene is TRBJ1-3, the V gene TRBV30; D perhaps matches TRBD1 (6 bases). CDR3: CAYNRDLSGNTIYF. The CDR3, as DNA: TGTGCCTATAACAGGGACCTCTCTGGAAACACCATATATTTT.